A few counts support the clone carrying this T cell receptor (beta chain). No antigen is known for it. These data are taken from a study of CD8 T cells in ankylosing spondylitis. General study points: A number of the motif variants had already been described in reactive arthritis synovial fluid and blood.

The CDR3 has 17 amino acids. The V gene lost 5 bases and the J gene lost 3 bases, with 22 bases spanning the gap. Germline V gives CDR1 SEHNR, CDR2 FQNEAQ (reference sequence). Each TCR beta library was made by quantitative 5'-RACE that incorporated molecular barcodes. Each CDR3 protein gets one entry after TCRdb re-called the 5' RACE reads with MiXCR. The sample contains 160,000 or so distinct CDR3 sequences, roughly 10% of which appear only once. The sequencing sample was made of blood, either unsorted or a sorted T cell fraction (not recorded which). The sequence was obtained from a female donor with ankylosing spondylitis or in good health (not recorded which). The gene calls are TRBV7-9 and TRBJ1-1, with a possible D match to TRBD1 (6 bases). The CDR3 reads CASSPPAGALTYTEAFF. CDR3 bases: TGTGCCAGCAGCCCCCCCGCGGGGGCGTTAACGTACACTGAAGCTTTCTTT. Full variable domain (rest looked up from reference TRBV7-9 and TRBJ1-1): DTGVSQNPRHKITKRGQNVTFRCDPISEHNRLYWYRQTLGQGPEFLTYFQNEAQLEKSRLLSDRFSAERPKGSFSTLEIQRTEQGDSAMYLCASSPPAGALTYTEAFFGQGTRLTVV.